This T cell receptor beta chain was sequenced in a study of identical twins. This CDR3 has 12 residues. In germline, CDR1 is SGHTA, CDR2 FQGNSA. V was shortened by 6 bases and J by 13 bases, with 16 bases between the two germline ends. This clonotype was counted ten times or more. MiXCR was run by TCRdb on the 5' RACE reads, yielding one entry per CDR3 protein. The sample shows around 570,000 distinct CDR3 sequences, 9.6% of them seen only once. These data also featured in a second study, about yellow fever vaccine responses in identical twins.

This TCR was sampled from a woman between 18 and 29 years old in good health. The chain carries TRBV7-2 and TRBJ1-5, with D perhaps TRBD1 (5 bases). The sample consisted of PBMCs. The CDR3 here is CASSEDTQLQHF. The CDR3 coding sequence is TGTGCCAGCAGTGAGGACACCCAGTTGCAGCATTTT.